The clone carrying this TCR beta chain was counted many times. MiXCR, run by TCRdb on the 5' RACE reads, gives a single entry per CDR3 protein. The sample lists roughly 190,000 distinct CDR3 sequences, about 18% occurring once. These data come from a study of T-cell memory formation after mild COVID-19. This CDR3 is 14 amino acids long. V was pared by 4 bases and J by 5 bases, with 6 bases of the junction left unmatched. From germline, CDR1 is SEHNR and CDR2 FQNEAQ (reference sequence). Material for sequencing was PBMCs or a T cell subset sorted from them (not recorded which). This receptor was identified in an adult woman who had mild COVID-19 (a few samples of this study predate the infection). Cell type and time point are not known. The rearrangement links TRBV7-9 to TRBJ2-5; 8 bases are shared with TRBD1. CDR3 loop: CASSSDRDGETQYF. The CDR3 DNA sequence: TGTGCCAGCAGCTCGGACAGGGATGGGGAGACCCAGTACTTC.